The clone carrying this TCR beta chain was observed a single time. At one of its ends the junction is not consistent with the germline gene, which may arise from a read error. The data are from a study of tumor-infiltrating lymphocytes in primary liver carcinoma. Constant-region priming of approximately 0.55 ug total RNA yielded TCR beta cDNA. Slightly modified ARM-PCR, run as three nested multiplex PCR rounds, produced the TCR beta libraries. Running 9 to 11 cycles apiece, the first two PCR rounds relied on TRBV1-TRBV30 forward primers together with a C-beta reverse primer. MiXCR, applied by TCRdb to the multiplex PCR reads, yields one record per CDR3 protein. The sample contains some 40,000 distinct CDR3 sequences, more than 60% of which appear only once. The tissue used was unsorted bulk material of roughly 17-33 mg. RNA and DNA were co-extracted from it with the AllPrep DNA/RNA mini kit. Per the germline V gene, CDR1 is ENHRY and CDR2 is SYGVKD. The CDR3 runs to 13 residues.

The chain links TRBV10-3 to TRBJ1-1, with D maybe TRBD1 (5 bases). This receptor was taken from a middle-aged man with primary liver carcinoma and hepatitis B virus infection. The sample taken for sequencing was tumor-adjacent normal liver tissue. The CDR3 loop reads CVISEGRLSGAFF. The CDR3, as DNA: TGTGTCATCAGTGAGGGACGGCTGAGCGGTGCTTTCTTT.